These 19 T cell receptor beta chains came from one sample sequenced in a study of blood T cells in healthy people across ages. Using a J-beta primer mix together with a sample-barcoded 5' primer, a second PCR was run for about 7 to 12 cycles. TCRdb reprocessed the 5' RACE reads via MiXCR and lists one record per CDR3 protein. This table has some 1,800,000 distinct CDR3 sequences, around 42% appearing once. What was sequenced was blood. The receptors here all came from a human donor in good health.

This clonotype was seen only a few times. V usage is TRBV19 and J usage is TRBJ2-1, with TRBD1 as a possible D gene (5 bases). V lost 7 bases and J 2 bases, leaving 15 bases between the germline ends. CDR3 length: 15 residues. Germline V gene lookup returns CDR1 LNHDA and CDR2 SQIVND (reference sequence). This CDR3 is CASTTRAGTYNEQFF. For the CDR3, the DNA is TGTGCCAGTACCACCAGGGCCGGAACCTACAATGAGCAGTTCTTC. Drawing the rest from reference TRBV19 and TRBJ2-1, the complete variable domain is DGGITQSPKYLFRKEGQNVTLSCEQNLNHDAMYWYRQDPGQGLRLIYYSQIVNDFQKGDIAEGYSVSREKKESFPLTVTSAQKNPTAFYLCASTTRAGTYNEQFFGPGTRLTVL.

The chain links TRBV7-7 to TRBJ2-1, with 8 bases identical to TRBD2. CDR1 and CDR2 (germline): SSHAT, FNYEAQ (reference sequence). This CDR3 region has 14 residues. CDR3 in DNA: TGTGCTAGTTCACCGGGACTAGTTGGTAATGAGCAGTTCTTC. Translating gives CASSPGLVGNEQFF.

The chain carries TRBV5-1 and TRBJ2-5; D gene ambiguous. V lost 0 bases and J lost 3, with 9 bases in between. CDR3 size: 14 residues. Germline V CDR1 and CDR2: SGHRS, YFSETQ. The CDR3 reads CASSLGQKEETQYF. CDR3 nucleotide sequence: TGCGCCAGCAGCTTGGGGCAGAAAGAAGAGACCCAGTACTTC.

This clonotype was observed a handful of times. The DNA of the CDR3 is TGCAGCGTGTGGGGACAGAAGCAAGAGACCCAGTACTTC. This codes for CSVWGQKQETQYF. The V call is TRBV29-1, the J call TRBJ2-5; 7 positions match TRBD1. In germline, CDR1 is SQVTM, CDR2 ANQGSEA. CDR3 length equals 13 residues. The junction had 6 bases not matched to a gene; V was cut back by 6 bases and J by 2 bases. Full variable domain (outside the CDR3, taken from reference TRBV29-1 and TRBJ2-5): SAVISQKPSRDICQRGTSLTIQCQVDSQVTMMFWYRQQPGQSLTLIATANQGSEATYESGFVIDKFPISRPNLTFSTLTVSNMSPEDSSIYLCSVWGQKQETQYFGPGTRLLVL.

For the CDR3, the DNA is TGTGCCAGCAGCTGGGACGGCTCTACCTACGAGCAGTACTTC. Protein product: CASSWDGSTYEQYF. V gene TRBV7-9 combines with J gene TRBJ2-4; either TRBD1 or TRBD2 may supply D (5 bases each). The DNA end is a closer match to TRBJ2-7, so the J assignment may be wrong. Germline V CDR1 and CDR2: SEHNR, FQNEAQ (reference sequence). The CDR3 loop spans 14 amino acids.

The rearrangement links TRBV29-1 to TRBJ1-2; 7 bases are a match to TRBD1. Trimming cost V 5 bases and J 6 bases; bases outside gene matches: 12. CDR1 is SQVTM and CDR2 is ANQGSEA in the germline V gene. CDR3 size: 14 residues. CDR3 sequence (DNA): TGCAGCGTTCCTATGACAGGGCGAGGCGATGGCTACACCTTC. This encodes CSVPMTGRGDGYTF.

The chain has TRBV9 and TRBJ2-3; 7 bases agree with TRBD2. CDR1 and CDR2 (germline): SGDLS, YYNGEE. This CDR3 comprises 15 residues. V shed 1 base, J shed 1 base, and the junction held 3 bases outside the gene matches. CDR3 loop: CASSVSGIGTDTQYF. As DNA, the CDR3 is TGTGCCAGCAGCGTAAGCGGGATTGGCACAGATACGCAGTATTTT.

With respect to this clonotype: Being one base from a much bigger clone, this may be a read error. This chain connects TRBV7-9 to TRBJ1-1; 7 nucleotides line up with TRBD1. This CDR3 has 13 residues. V dropped 11 bases and J dropped 3; count of bases not matched to a gene: 9. Germline CDR1 and CDR2: SEHNR and FQNEAQ (reference sequence). The CDR3 DNA sequence: TGTGCCGGCGGAGCAGGGGGGTACACTGAAGCTTTCTTT. Amino acids: CAGGAGGYTEAFF.

This clonotype was seen many times. This chain links TRBV7-6 with TRBJ2-6; D unclear. The V end was cut by 5 bases, the J end by 1 base, with 6 bases between. From germline, CDR1 is SGHVS and CDR2 FNYEAQ. The CDR3 runs to 14 residues. The CDR3 region has the DNA TGTGCCAGCAGCCCATTGTCTGGGGCCAACGTCCTGACTTTC. The encoded protein is CASSPLSGANVLTF.

Of note for this clonotype: Germline and junction disagree at one end, which may indicate a read error. The chain employs TRBV6-5 and TRBJ2-1; D gene uncertain. The germline CDR1 and CDR2 sequences are MNHEY and SVGAGI. This CDR3 has 18 amino acids. As DNA, the CDR3 is TGTGCCAGCAGTTACTCGAGTGGCTTCGGAAGCTCCGACAATGAGCAGTTCTTC. Translation gives CASSYSSGFGSSDNEQFF.

This clonotype was detected many times. One end of the junction fails to match germline, which may point to a read error. The V call is TRBV5-1, the J call TRBJ1-2; the D is unclear. CDR1 and CDR2 from the germline V gene are SGHRS and YFSETQ. The CDR3 is 13 amino acids. The CDR3 is CASSPDGDYGYTF. The CDR3, as DNA: TGTGCCAGCAGCCCGGACGGAGACTATGGCTACACCTTC.

The chain joins TRBV20-1 to TRBJ2-1; 8 nucleotides line up with TRBD1. V shed 0 bases, J shed 2 bases, and the junction held 12 bases outside the gene matches. The CDR3 totals 18 residues. Germline V CDR1 and CDR2: DFQATT, SNEGSKA (reference sequence). The CDR3 protein is CSARDEFTGQGPYNEQFF. The CDR3 nucleotides are TGCAGTGCTAGAGATGAATTCACAGGACAGGGACCCTACAATGAGCAGTTCTTC.

The chain employs TRBV12-3 or TRBV12-4 and TRBJ2-6; 8 bases match TRBD1. V lost 8 bases, J lost 3 bases, and 12 bases stayed unmatched. CDR3 length: 17 amino acids. CDR3 DNA: TGTGCCAGCGTCCGGACAGGGACCTTTCTTGGGGCCAACGTCCTGACTTTC. It translates to CASVRTGTFLGANVLTF.

The chain combines TRBV5-5 with TRBJ2-1; no clear D. The CDR3 covers 14 residues. Deletions cut 4 bases from V and 5 bases from J, with 13 bases between. Germline-derived CDR1 and CDR2 are SGHKS and YYEKEE (reference sequence). The CDR3 loop reads CASSRLTADNEQFF. DNA for the CDR3: TGTGCCAGCAGCCGTCTGACCGCCGACAATGAGCAGTTCTTC. Based on the CDR3 plus reference TRBV5-5 and TRBJ2-1, the full variable domain is DAGVTQSPTHLIKTRGQQVTLRCSPISGHKSVSWYQQVLGQGPQFIFQYYEKEERGRGNFPDRFSARQFPNYSSELNVNALLLGDSALYLCASSRLTADNEQFFGPGTRLTVL.

The chain has TRBV5-1 and TRBJ1-6; no clear D. The CDR3 extends over 20 amino acids. V shed 2 bases and J shed 1 base, with 22 bases lying between them. Germline V gene data show CDR1 as SGHRS and CDR2 as YFSETQ. CDR3 protein: CASSFTSIDVPGSYNSPLHF. CDR3 coding DNA: TGCGCCAGCAGCTTTACGAGTATTGATGTCCCCGGGTCCTATAATTCACCCCTCCACTTT.

This clonotype turned up a few times. The CDR3 sequence: CASSEFEAGLTDTQYF. CDR3 DNA: TGTGCCAGCAGTGAATTTGAGGCGGGACTCACAGATACGCAGTATTTT. V is TRBV25-1 and J is TRBJ2-3, with a tentative D call TRBD2 (6 bases). The CDR3 has 16 amino acids. The germline V and J ends were trimmed by 1 base and 2 bases, with 13 bases remaining between them. Germline V lookup: CDR1 MGHDK, CDR2 SYGVNS.

The chain carries TRBV6-2 or TRBV6-3 and TRBJ1-5; a weak D match, TRBD1 (6 bases). This CDR3 has 15 residues. CDR1 and CDR2 (germline): MNHEY, SVGEGT. Trimming removed 3 bases from V and 0 bases from J, with 9 bases in between. This CDR3 reads CASSYGQHSNQPQHF. CDR3 sequence (DNA): TGTGCCAGCAGTTATGGACAGCATAGCAATCAGCCCCAGCATTTT.

The gene calls are TRBV3-1 and TRBJ2-1; the match to TRBD2 covers 7 bases. Trimming at V came to 0 bases and at J to 4 bases, leaving 6 bases not matched to a gene. The CDR3 spans 16 residues. Looked up from germline, CDR1 is LGHDT and CDR2 is YNNKEL (reference sequence). The CDR3 nucleotides read TGTGCCAGCAGCCAAGATGGGGGGGGGGATTACAATGAGCAGTTCTTC. Translating it yields CASSQDGGGDYNEQFF.

Notes on this clonotype: The junction and the germline gene differ at one end; a read error may be behind it. This chain joins TRBV5-1 and TRBJ1-3; D may be TRBD1 (5 bases). The germline V gene encodes CDR1 SGHRS and CDR2 YFSETQ. The CDR3 runs to 16 residues. Here the CDR3 reads CASSLDPAGTGNTRYF. The DNA of the CDR3 is TGCGCCAGCAGCTTGGATCCTGCGGGGACGGGAAACACCAGATATTTT.